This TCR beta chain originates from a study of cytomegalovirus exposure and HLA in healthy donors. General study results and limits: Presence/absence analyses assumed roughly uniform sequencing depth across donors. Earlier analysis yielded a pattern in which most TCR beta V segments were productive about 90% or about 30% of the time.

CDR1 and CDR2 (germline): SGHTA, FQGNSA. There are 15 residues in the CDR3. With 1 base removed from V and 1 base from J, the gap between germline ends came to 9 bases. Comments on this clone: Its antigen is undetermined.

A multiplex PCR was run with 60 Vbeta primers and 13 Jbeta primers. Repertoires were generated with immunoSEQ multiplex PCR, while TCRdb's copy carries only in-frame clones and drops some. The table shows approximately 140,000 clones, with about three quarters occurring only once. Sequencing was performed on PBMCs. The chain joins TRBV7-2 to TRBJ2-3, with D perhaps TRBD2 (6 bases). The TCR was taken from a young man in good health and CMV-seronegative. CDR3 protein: CASSLEAGGTDTQYF. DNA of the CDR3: TGTGCCAGCAGCTTAGAAGCGGGTGGCACAGATACGCAGTATTTT.